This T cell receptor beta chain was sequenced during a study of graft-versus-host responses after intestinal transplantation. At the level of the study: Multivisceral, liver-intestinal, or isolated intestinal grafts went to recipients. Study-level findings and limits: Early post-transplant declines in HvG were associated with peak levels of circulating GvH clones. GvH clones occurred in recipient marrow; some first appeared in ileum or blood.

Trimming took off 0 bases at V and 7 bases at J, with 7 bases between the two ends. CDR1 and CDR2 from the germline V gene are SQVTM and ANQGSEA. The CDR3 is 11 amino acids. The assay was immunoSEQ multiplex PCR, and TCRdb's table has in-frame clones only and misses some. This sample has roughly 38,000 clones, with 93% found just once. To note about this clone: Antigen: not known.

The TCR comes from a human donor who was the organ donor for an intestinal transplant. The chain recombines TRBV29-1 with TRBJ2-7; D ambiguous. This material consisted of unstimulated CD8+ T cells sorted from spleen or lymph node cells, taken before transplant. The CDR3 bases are TGCAGCGTTGAAGACTCTTATGAGCAGTACTTC. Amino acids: CSVEDSYEQYF.